What follows are 8 T cell receptor beta chains derived from one specimen sequenced in a study of T-cell memory formation after mild COVID-19. TCRdb redid the calling of the 5' RACE reads with MiXCR, one entry per CDR3 protein. Of a few hundred thousand distinct CDR3 sequences listed, 8.5% to 9.5% are singletons. Source material: PBMCs or a T cell subset sorted from them (not recorded which). Receptors originate from a man aged 18 to 29 who had mild COVID-19 (a few samples of this study predate the infection). Cell type and time point are not known.

This clonotype was counted between two and nine times. The rearrangement links TRBV15 to TRBJ2-7, with D possibly being TRBD1 (6 bases). CDR3 length: 13 residues. CDR1 LNHNV and CDR2 YYDKDF come from the germline V gene (reference sequence). Trimming cost V 3 bases and J 1 base, with 7 bases left between them. The CDR3 protein is CATSSGQSYEQYF. The CDR3 coding sequence is TGTGCCACCAGCAGCGGACAGTCCTACGAGCAGTACTTC.

The chain links TRBV2 to TRBJ2-1; 9 bases align to TRBD1. J gave up 2 bases and V 7 bases, and 6 bases lay outside the gene matches. Germline loops: CDR1 SNHLY, CDR2 FYNNEI. CDR3 length: 15 amino acids. This CDR3 reads CASITGQGPYNEQFF. For the CDR3, the DNA is TGTGCCAGCATAACGGGACAGGGCCCCTACAATGAGCAGTTCTTC.

The genes are TRBV4-1 and TRBJ1-5; D remains ambiguous. The CDR3 runs to 15 residues. Per germline, CDR1 MGHRA and CDR2 YSYEKL. V dropped 3 bases and J dropped 0 bases, with 9 bases sitting between them. The chain's CDR3 is CASSHRGVSNQPQHF. The CDR3 DNA reads TGCGCCAGCAGCCATCGGGGAGTTAGCAATCAGCCCCAGCATTTT.

This clonotype appeared a few times. The germline gene is not matched at one end of the junction; a read error may be the cause. This chain links TRBV12-3 or TRBV12-4 with TRBJ1-2; no definite D call. The CDR3 is 10 amino acids. The CDR3 sequence is CASGSWARAF. CDR3 coding DNA: TGTGCCAGCGGAAGTTGGGCACGGGCCTTC.

This clonotype was counted at least ten times. The chain carries TRBV7-9 and TRBJ2-7; D remains unclear. CDR1 and CDR2 (germline): SEHNR, FQNEAQ (reference sequence). Deletions cut 5 bases from V and 4 bases from J, with 12 bases between. The CDR3 consists of 13 residues. The CDR3 DNA is TGTGCCAGCAGCCCTATCGGGCTATACGAGCAGTACGTC. Translating it yields CASSPIGLYEQYV.

This clonotype was seen a few times. The chain employs TRBV7-2 and TRBJ2-1, with 7 bases aligning to TRBD2. This CDR3 contains 13 residues. Germline CDR1 reads SGHTA; CDR2 reads FQGNSA. Trimming took 5 bases from V and 9 from J; bases not matched to a gene: 7. CDR3 nucleotides: TGTGCCAGCAGCGGACGGGGGGTGAGTGAGCAGTTCTTC. Its protein product is CASSGRGVSEQFF. Supplemented by reference TRBV7-2 and TRBJ2-1, the full variable domain reads GAGVSQSPSNKVTEKGKDVELRCDPISGHTALYWYRQSLGQGLEFLIYFQGNSAPDKSGLPSDRFSAERTGGSVSTLTIQRTQQEDSAVYLCASSGRGVSEQFFGPGTRLTVL.

The chain recombines TRBV7-3 with TRBJ1-2; 7 bases map to TRBD1. With V trimmed by 6 bases and J by 4 bases, 5 bases remained unmatched. CDR1 and CDR2 (germline): SGHTA, FQGTGA. This CDR3 is 13 amino acids long. The CDR3: CASSPSGGYGYTF. For the CDR3, the DNA is TGTGCCAGCAGTCCATCAGGGGGCTATGGCTACACCTTC.

V usage is TRBV16 and J usage is TRBJ2-7, with 8 bases lining up with TRBD1. Per the germline V gene, CDR1 is KGHSY and CDR2 is FQNENV. This CDR3 spans 17 amino acids. V lost 2 bases and J lost 0; bases outside the gene matches: 9. CDR3 region: CASSQLGGQESSYEQYF. The CDR3 DNA reads as TGTGCCAGCAGCCAACTTGGGGGACAGGAGAGCTCCTACGAGCAGTACTTC.